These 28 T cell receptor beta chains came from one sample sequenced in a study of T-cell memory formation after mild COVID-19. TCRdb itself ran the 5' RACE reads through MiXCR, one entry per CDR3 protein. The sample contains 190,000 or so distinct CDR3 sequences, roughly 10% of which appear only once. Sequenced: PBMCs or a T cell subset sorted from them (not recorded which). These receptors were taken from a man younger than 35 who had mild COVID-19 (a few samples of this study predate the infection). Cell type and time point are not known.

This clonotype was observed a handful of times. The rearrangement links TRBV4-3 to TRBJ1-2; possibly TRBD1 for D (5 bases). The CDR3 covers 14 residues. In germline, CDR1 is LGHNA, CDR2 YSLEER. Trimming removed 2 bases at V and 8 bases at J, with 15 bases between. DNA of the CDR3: TGCGCCAGCAGCCAACCCGGGACCGCGAGAGGCTACACCTTC. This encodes CASSQPGTARGYTF.

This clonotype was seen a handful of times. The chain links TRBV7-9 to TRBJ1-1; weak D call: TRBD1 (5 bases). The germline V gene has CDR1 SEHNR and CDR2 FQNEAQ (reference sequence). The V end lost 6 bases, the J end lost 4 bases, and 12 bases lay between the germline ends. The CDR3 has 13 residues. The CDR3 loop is CASSYTQGTEAFF. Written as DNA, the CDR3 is TGTGCCAGCAGTTACACTCAGGGCACTGAAGCTTTCTTT.

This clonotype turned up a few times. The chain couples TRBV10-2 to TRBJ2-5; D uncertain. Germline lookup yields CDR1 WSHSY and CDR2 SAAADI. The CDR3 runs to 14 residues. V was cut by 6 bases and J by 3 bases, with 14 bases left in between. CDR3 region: CASRRQLVEETQYF. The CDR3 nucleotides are TGCGCCAGCAGAAGACAATTGGTCGAAGAGACCCAGTACTTC.

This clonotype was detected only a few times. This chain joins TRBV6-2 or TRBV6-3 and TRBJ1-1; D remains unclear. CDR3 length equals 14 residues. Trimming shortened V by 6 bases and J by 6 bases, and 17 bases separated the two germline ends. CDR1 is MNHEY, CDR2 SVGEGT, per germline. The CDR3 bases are TGTGCCAGCAGCTCTCCGACATCTTCTGCTGAAGCTTTCTTT. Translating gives CASSSPTSSAEAFF.

CDR3 in amino acids: CSARTGAASNQPQHF. The CDR3 DNA reads as TGCAGTGCCCGAACCGGAGCAGCTAGCAATCAGCCCCAGCATTTT. The chain is built from TRBV20-1 and TRBJ1-5; no clear D gene. Trimming shortened V by 6 bases and J by 0 bases, and 15 bases separated the two germline ends. Germline V CDR1 and CDR2: DFQATT, SNEGSKA (reference sequence). The CDR3 runs 15 residues.

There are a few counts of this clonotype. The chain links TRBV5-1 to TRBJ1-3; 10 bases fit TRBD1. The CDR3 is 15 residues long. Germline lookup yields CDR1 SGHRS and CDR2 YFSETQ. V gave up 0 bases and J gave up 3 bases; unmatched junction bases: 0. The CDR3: CASSLGDRGGNTIYF. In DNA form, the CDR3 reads TGCGCCAGCAGCTTGGGGGACAGGGGTGGAAACACCATATATTTT.

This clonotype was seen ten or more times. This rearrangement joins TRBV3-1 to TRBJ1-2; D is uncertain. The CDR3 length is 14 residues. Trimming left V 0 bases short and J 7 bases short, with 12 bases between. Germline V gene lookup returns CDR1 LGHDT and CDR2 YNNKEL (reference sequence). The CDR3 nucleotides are TGTGCCAGCAGCCAAGATACGGCACCGAGTGGCTACACCTTC. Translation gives CASSQDTAPSGYTF.

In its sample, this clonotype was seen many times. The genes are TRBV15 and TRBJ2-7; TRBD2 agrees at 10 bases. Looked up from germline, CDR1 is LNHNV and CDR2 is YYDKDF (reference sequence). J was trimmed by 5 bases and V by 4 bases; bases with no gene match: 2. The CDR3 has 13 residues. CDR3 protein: CATSTGLANEQYF. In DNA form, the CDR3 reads TGTGCCACCAGCACGGGACTAGCGAACGAGCAGTACTTC. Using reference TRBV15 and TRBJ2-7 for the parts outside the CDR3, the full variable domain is DAMVIQNPRYQVTQFGKPVTLSCSQTLNHNVMYWYQQKSSQAPKLLFHYYDKDFNNEADTPDNFQSRRPNTSFCFLDIRSPGLGDTAMYLCATSTGLANEQYFGPGTRLTVT.

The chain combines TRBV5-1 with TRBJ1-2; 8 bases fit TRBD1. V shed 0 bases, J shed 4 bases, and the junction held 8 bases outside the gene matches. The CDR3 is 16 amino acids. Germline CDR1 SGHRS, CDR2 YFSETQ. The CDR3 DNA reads TGCGCCAGCAGCTTGGATACAACAGGGGGTATCTATGGCTACACCTTC. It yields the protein CASSLDTTGGIYGYTF. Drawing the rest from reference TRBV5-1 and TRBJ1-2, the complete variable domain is KAGVTQTPRYLIKTRGQQVTLSCSPISGHRSVSWYQQTPGQGLQFLFEYFSETQRNKGNFPGRFSGRQFSNSRSEMNVSTLELGDSALYLCASSLDTTGGIYGYTFGSGTRLTVV.

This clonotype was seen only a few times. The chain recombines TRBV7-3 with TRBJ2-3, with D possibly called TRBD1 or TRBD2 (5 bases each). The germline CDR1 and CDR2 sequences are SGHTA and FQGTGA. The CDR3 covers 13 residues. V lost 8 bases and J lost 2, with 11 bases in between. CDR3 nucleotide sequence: TGTGCCAGCGGGGCGGGCGTCACAGATACGCAGTATTTT. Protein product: CASGAGVTDTQYF.

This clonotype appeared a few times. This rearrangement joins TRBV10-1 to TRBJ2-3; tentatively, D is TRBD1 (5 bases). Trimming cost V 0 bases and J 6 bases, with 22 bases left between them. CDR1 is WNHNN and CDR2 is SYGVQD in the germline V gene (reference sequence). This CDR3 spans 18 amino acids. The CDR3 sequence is CASSESSSWQGSVDTQYF. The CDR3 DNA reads TGCGCCAGCAGTGAGTCGAGCTCTTGGCAGGGATCCGTGGATACGCAGTATTTT.

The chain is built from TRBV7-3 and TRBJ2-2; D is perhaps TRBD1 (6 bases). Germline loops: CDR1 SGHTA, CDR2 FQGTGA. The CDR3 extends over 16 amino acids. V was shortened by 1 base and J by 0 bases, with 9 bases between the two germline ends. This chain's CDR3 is CASSLSRGTNTGELFF. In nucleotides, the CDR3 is TGTGCCAGCAGCTTAAGCAGGGGAACGAACACCGGGGAGCTGTTTTTT. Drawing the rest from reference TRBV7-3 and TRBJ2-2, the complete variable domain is GAGVSQTPSNKVTEKGKYVELRCDPISGHTALYWYRQSLGQGPEFLIYFQGTGAADDSGLPNDRFFAVRPEGSVSTLKIQRTERGDSAVYLCASSLSRGTNTGELFFGEGSRLTVL.

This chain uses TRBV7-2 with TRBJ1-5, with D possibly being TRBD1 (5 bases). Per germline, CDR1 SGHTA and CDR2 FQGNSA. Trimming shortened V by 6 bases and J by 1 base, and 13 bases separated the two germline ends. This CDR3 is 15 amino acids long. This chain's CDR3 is CASRLQVSSNQPQHF. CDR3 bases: TGTGCCAGCAGGCTACAGGTTTCCAGCAATCAGCCCCAGCATTTT.

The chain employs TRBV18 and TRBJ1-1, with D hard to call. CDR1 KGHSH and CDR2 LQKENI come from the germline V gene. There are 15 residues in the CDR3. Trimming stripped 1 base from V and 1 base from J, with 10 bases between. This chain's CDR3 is CASSPRQIQNTEAFF. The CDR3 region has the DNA TGTGCCAGCTCACCACGGCAGATACAGAACACTGAAGCTTTCTTT.

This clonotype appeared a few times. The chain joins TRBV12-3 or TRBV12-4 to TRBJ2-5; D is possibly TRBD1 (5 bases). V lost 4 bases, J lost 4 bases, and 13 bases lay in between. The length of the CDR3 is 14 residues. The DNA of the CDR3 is TGTGCCAGCAGTTCAAGACAGAGCACAGAGACCCAGTACTTC. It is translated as CASSSRQSTETQYF.

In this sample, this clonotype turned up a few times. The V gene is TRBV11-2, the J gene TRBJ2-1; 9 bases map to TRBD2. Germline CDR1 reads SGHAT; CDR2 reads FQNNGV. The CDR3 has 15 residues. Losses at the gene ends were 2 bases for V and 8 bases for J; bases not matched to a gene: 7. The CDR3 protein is CASSLTVTSGYEQFF. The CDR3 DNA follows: TGTGCCAGCAGCTTAACGGTAACTAGCGGGTATGAGCAGTTCTTC.

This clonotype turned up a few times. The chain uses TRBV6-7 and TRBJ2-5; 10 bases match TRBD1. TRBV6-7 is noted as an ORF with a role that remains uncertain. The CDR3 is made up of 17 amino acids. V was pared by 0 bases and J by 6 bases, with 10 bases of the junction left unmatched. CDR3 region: CASSYSTSDRGIQTQYF. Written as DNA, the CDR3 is TGTGCCAGCAGTTACTCGACGTCGGACAGGGGGATTCAGACCCAGTACTTC.

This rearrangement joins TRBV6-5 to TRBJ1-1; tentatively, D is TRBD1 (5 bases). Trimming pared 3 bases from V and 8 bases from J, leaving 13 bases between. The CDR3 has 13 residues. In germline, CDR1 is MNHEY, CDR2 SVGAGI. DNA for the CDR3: TGTGCCAGCAGTTATGGGGCAGTCCCCGAAGCTTTCTTT. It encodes CASSYGAVPEAFF.

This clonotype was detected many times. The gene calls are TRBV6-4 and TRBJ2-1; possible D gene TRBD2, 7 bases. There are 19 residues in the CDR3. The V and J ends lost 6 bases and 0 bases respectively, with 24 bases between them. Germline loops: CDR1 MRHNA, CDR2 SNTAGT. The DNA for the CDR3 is TGTGCCAGCAGCCCCGGTGGGGCGGGGGCCGCGAGCTCCTACAATGAGCAGTTCTTC. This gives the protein CASSPGGAGAASSYNEQFF.

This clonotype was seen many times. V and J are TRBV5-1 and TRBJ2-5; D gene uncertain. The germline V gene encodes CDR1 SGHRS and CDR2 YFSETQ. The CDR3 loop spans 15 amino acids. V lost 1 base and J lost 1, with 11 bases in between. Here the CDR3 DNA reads TGCGCCAGCAGCTTGAACGCAGGAACCCAAGAGACCCAGTACTTC. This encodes CASSLNAGTQETQYF.

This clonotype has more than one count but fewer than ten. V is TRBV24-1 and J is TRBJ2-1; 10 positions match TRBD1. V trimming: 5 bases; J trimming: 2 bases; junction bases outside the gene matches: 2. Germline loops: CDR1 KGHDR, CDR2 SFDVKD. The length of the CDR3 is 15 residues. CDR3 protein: CATSGGTGAYNEQFF. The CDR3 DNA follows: TGTGCCACCAGTGGCGGGACAGGGGCCTACAATGAGCAGTTCTTC.

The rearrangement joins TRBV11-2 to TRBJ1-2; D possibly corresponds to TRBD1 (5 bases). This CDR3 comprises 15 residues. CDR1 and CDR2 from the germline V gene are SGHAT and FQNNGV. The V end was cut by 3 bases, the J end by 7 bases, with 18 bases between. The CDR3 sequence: CASSLGRLYGGGYTF. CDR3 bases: TGTGCCAGCAGCTTGGGACGGCTCTATGGTGGTGGCTACACCTTC.

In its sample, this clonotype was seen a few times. The CDR3 here is CASSLQGMAPKSEAFF. The CDR3 region has the DNA TGTGCCAGCAGTTTGCAAGGAATGGCTCCCAAGTCTGAAGCTTTCTTT. The genes are TRBV12-3 or TRBV12-4 and TRBJ1-1; D is undetermined. V was trimmed by 3 bases and J by 6 bases, leaving 20 bases between them. The CDR3 covers 16 residues.

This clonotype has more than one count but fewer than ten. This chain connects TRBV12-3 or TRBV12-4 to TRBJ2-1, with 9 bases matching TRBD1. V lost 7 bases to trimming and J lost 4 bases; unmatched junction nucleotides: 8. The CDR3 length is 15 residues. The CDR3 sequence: CASTLDRGEYNEQFF. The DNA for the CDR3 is TGTGCCAGCACCCTGGACAGGGGCGAGTACAATGAGCAGTTCTTC.

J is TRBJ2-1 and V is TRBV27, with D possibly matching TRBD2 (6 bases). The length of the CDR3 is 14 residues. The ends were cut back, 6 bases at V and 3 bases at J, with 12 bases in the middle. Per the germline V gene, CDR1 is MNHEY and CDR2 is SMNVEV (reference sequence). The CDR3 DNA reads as TGTGCCAGCAGGTACAGCGGGTTCTACAATGAGCAGTTCTTC. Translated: CASRYSGFYNEQFF.

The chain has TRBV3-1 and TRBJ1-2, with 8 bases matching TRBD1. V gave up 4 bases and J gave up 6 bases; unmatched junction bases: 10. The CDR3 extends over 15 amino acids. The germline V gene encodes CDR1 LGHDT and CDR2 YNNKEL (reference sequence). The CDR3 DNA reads TGTGCCAGCAGCCGACTGACAGGGGTAGGCGATGGCTACACCTTC. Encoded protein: CASSRLTGVGDGYTF.

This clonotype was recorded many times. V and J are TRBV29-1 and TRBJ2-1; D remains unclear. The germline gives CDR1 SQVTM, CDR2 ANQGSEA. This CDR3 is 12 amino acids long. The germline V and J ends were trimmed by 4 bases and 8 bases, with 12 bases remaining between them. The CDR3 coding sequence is TGCAGCGTTGCTAGTCCTTGGGATGAGCAGTTCTTC. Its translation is CSVASPWDEQFF.

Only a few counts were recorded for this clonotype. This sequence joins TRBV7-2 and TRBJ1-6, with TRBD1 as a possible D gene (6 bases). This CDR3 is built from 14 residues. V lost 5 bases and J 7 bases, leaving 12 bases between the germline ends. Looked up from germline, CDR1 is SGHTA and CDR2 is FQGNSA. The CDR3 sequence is CASSPAQGNSPLHF. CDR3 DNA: TGTGCCAGCAGCCCTGCTCAGGGGAATTCACCCCTCCACTTT.